Listed below are T cell receptor beta chains from one sample, sequenced in a study of blood T cell repertoires in COVID-19. Measured with immunoSEQ multiplex PCR; TCRdb has only the in-frame clones, and not every one. This sample has some 110,000 clones, with more than 80% found just once. The source material was peripheral blood. The receptors originated from a middle-aged man with acute or convalescent COVID-19. CDR3s include the opening cysteine and the closing phenylalanine or tryptophan. D genes are given only for firm matches. Where a row states a size, it is once, few, many or the class of an expanded clone; other rows omit it.

cdr3_nt cdr3_aa d_call v_call cdr3_length clone_size j_call
TGTGCCACCAGCACTTACGGGGGGCAGAGCAATCAGCCCCAGCATTTT CATSTYGGQSNQPQHF - TRBV15 16 - TRBJ1-5
TGTGCCAGTAGTATCCGGACAGGGGTTAGCACAGATACGCAGTATTTT CASSIRTGVSTDTQYF TRBD1 TRBV19 16 - TRBJ2-3
TGTGCCAGCAGCCAAGATGGGGCAGGCCATCAAGAGACCCAGTACTTC CASSQDGAGHQETQYF - TRBV4-2 16 - TRBJ2-5
TGTGCCAGCAGCTTGTATGATGGGGGCCTATTGGGCATTCAGTACTTC CASSLYDGGLLGIQYF - TRBV5-6 16 - TRBJ2-4
TGTGCCAGTACCCTGAGGGTTTCCGGGAGGCATGAGCAGTTCTTC CASTLRVSGRHEQFF TRBD2 TRBV19 15 - TRBJ2-1
TGCGCCAGCAGCCCGGACAGGCCGGCCTACGAGCAGTACTTC CASSPDRPAYEQYF TRBD1 TRBV5-1 14 once TRBJ2-7
TGTGCCAGCAGCCTCCGGGACAGGGCGAACACACACAGGGTCTTC CASSLRDRANTHRVF TRBD1 TRBV5-4 15 - TRBJ2-1
TGTGCCAGCAGTTACACGACCGGGGACACTGAAGCTTTCTTT CASSYTTGDTEAFF - TRBV6-5 14 - TRBJ1-1
TGTGCCTCGACGGGACAGGGCACCTACGAGCAGTACTTC CASTGQGTYEQYF TRBD1 TRBV30 13 - TRBJ2-7
TGTGCCAGCAGCAAACGTGGAAGAGGGAACACTGAAGCTTTCTTT CASSKRGRGNTEAFF - TRBV14 15 - TRBJ1-1
TGTGCCAGCAGCCAAGATGGGAGACTAGCTTCTTGGTGGGAGACCCAGTACTTC CASSQDGRLASWWETQYF TRBD2 TRBV3-1/TRBV3-2 18 - TRBJ2-5
TGTGCCAGCAGTTTAGACAGCCAAATCACAGATACGCAGTATTTT CASSLDSQITDTQYF - TRBV27 15 once TRBJ2-3
TGTGCCATCAGTGAGTCGGGGGACTTTTATGGCTACACCTTC CAISESGDFYGYTF - TRBV10-3 14 - TRBJ1-2
TGTGCCAGCAGTTACCAGGGACAGGGAGAGACCCAGTACTTC CASSYQGQGETQYF TRBD1 TRBV7-9 14 - TRBJ2-5
TGTGCCTGGAAAAAGGACAGAATTTTCCCCTATGGCTACACCTTC CAWKKDRIFPYGYTF - TRBV30 15 - TRBJ1-2
TGTGCCAGCAGTGAAATGGGAGTCGGGACAGCTAGCAATCAGCCCCAGCATTTT CASSEMGVGTASNQPQHF TRBD1 TRBV6-1 18 few TRBJ1-5
TGTGCCAGCAGTGAATTCGAGGGGGACACTGAAGCTTTCTTT CASSEFEGDTEAFF - TRBV6-1 14 - TRBJ1-1
TGTGCCAGTAGTATAAGGACTAGCGGACCCAATGAGCAGTTCTTC CASSIRTSGPNEQFF TRBD2 TRBV19 15 - TRBJ2-1
TGTGCCAGCAGTGACGCTAGCTCTCTCTCCTACGAGCAGTACTTC CASSDASSLSYEQYF - TRBV6-1 15 - TRBJ2-7
TGTGCCAGCAGTGAAGCGCACGGGTCCCCAGATACGCAGTATTTT CASSEAHGSPDTQYF - TRBV6-1 15 once TRBJ2-3
TGCAGTGCTAGTGACAGGGTAGGTTGGGGTAGCAATCAGCCCCAGCATTTT CSASDRVGWGSNQPQHF TRBD1 TRBV20-1 17 - TRBJ1-5
TGTGCCAGCAGTGAAGGTATGGGGGGAAATCAGCCCCAGCATTTT CASSEGMGGNQPQHF - TRBV6-1 15 few TRBJ1-5
TGTGCCAGCCTTCCAGGGGAAAATGGCTACACCTTC CASLPGENGYTF - TRBV27 12 - TRBJ1-2
TGTGCCAGTAGTAAACAGGGGGCTAGTAATAGCGGGGAGCTGTTTTTT CASSKQGASNSGELFF TRBD1 TRBV19 16 - TRBJ2-2
TGTGCCAGCAGTCGTCCTGGAAACACCATATATTTT CASSRPGNTIYF - TRBV5-6 12 - TRBJ1-3
TGTGCCAGCAGTGCCGGACAGGGGGCGCCGAACACTGAAGCTTTCTTT CASSAGQGAPNTEAFF TRBD1 TRBV2 16 - TRBJ1-1
TGTGCCAGCAGAACCGGGGGAGAAAAACTGTTTTTT CASRTGGEKLFF - TRBV2 12 - TRBJ1-4
TGTGCCAGCAGCATCGCAGGAGGGCCCGTAAATGAAGCTTTCTTT CASSIAGGPVNEAFF - TRBV9 15 once TRBJ1-1
TGTGCCAGCAGCGGTTCTCCGGGACAGCGAGGATGGACTGAAGCTTTCTTT CASSGSPGQRGWTEAFF TRBD1 TRBV9 17 - TRBJ1-1
TGTGCCAGCACGAAGACCTCGCTGGGCTCTGAAGCTTTCTTT CASTKTSLGSEAFF - TRBV9 14 - TRBJ1-1
TGTGCCAGCAACCCCCGGGGGGGTCAGGAAAAACTGTTTTTT CASNPRGGQEKLFF - TRBV6-5 14 - TRBJ1-4
TGTGCCAGCAGCCAGGGGGCGAGCAATCAGCCCCAGCATTTT CASSQGASNQPQHF - TRBV3-1/TRBV3-2 14 - TRBJ1-5
TGTGCCAGCAGCCAAGAGGCTGTGGGGGGAGAAGCAAAACTGTTTTTT CASSQEAVGGEAKLFF - TRBV3-1/TRBV3-2 16 - TRBJ1-4
TGTGCCAGCAGTCCCCTGAATCTAGCGGGGGCCTCCTACAATGAGCAGTTCTTC CASSPLNLAGASYNEQFF TRBD2 TRBV7-9 18 once TRBJ2-1
TGTGCCAGCAGCCAATCAGGACAGGGATGGGGTGAAAAACTGTTTTTT CASSQSGQGWGEKLFF TRBD1 TRBV3-1/TRBV3-2 16 - TRBJ1-4
TGTGCCAGCAGCCTTGGACAGTCGTTTAATGAAAAACTGTTTTTT CASSLGQSFNEKLFF - TRBV6-5 15 - TRBJ1-4
TGTGCCATCGGGACAGAGACCTACGAGCAGTACTTC CAIGTETYEQYF TRBD1 TRBV12-3/TRBV12-4 12 - TRBJ2-7
TGTGCCAGCAGTGAAACGCTAGCGGCCGGAGATACGCAGTATTTT CASSETLAAGDTQYF TRBD2 TRBV6-1 15 - TRBJ2-3
TGTGCCAGCAGTGAATCGCAGGTCTCTGGAAACACCATATATTTT CASSESQVSGNTIYF - TRBV25-1 15 - TRBJ1-3
TGCGCCAGCAGCTTGTCCGGGATGGGCCACGAGCAGTACTTC CASSLSGMGHEQYF - TRBV5-1 14 few TRBJ2-7
TGCGCCAGCAGCAATACCGGGACAGCCTCCTACAATGAGCAGTTCTTC CASSNTGTASYNEQFF TRBD1 TRBV5-1 16 once TRBJ2-1
TGTGCCAGCAGCTCGGGAGCTAGCACAGATACGCAGTATTTT CASSSGASTDTQYF - TRBV11-3 14 - TRBJ2-3
TGTGCCGTACGGGCCAAAGGGGCTCGGGCAGATACGCAGTATTTT CAVRAKGARADTQYF - TRBV6-6 15 - TRBJ2-3
TGCGCCAGCAGCTTTACAGGAGATAGCAATCAGCCCCAGCATTTT CASSFTGDSNQPQHF - TRBV5-1 15 - TRBJ1-5
TGTGCCAGCAGCTATCGGACAGGGGCAGTGAACACTGAAGCTTTCTTT CASSYRTGAVNTEAFF TRBD1 TRBV5-6 16 once TRBJ1-1
TGTGCCAGCAGCCAAGAGAGTAGCGGGAGGGCCAGAGATACGCAGTATTTT CASSQESSGRARDTQYF TRBD2 TRBV14 17 - TRBJ2-3
TGTGCCAGCCGGGACAGCTTCAATCAGCCCCAGCATTTT CASRDSFNQPQHF TRBD1 TRBV6-5 13 - TRBJ1-5
TGTGCCAGTAGTATAGGCGGCGGGGTGGGTTCCGTACCTGGCTACACCTTC CASSIGGGVGSVPGYTF - TRBV19 17 - TRBJ1-2
TGTGCCAGCCGCCGGGGGGTTAGCAATCAGCCCCAGCATTTT CASRRGVSNQPQHF - TRBV6-2/TRBV6-3 14 - TRBJ1-5